The 27 T cell receptor beta chains in this list originate from one sample, sequenced in a study of tumor-infiltrating lymphocytes in primary liver carcinoma. TCR beta cDNA came from around 0.5 ug total RNA, primed with a constant-region primer. Researchers made the TCR beta libraries by running three nested multiplex PCR rounds with slightly modified ARM-PCR. TRBV1-TRBV30 forward primers and a C-beta reverse primer were used in the first two PCR rounds, which each ran for around 11 cycles. TCRdb re-called the multiplex PCR reads through MiXCR, storing one row per CDR3 protein. Of under 50,000 distinct CDR3 sequences in the sample, about two thirds were seen once. DNA and RNA were both co-extracted from approximately 20-30 mg of bulk tissue that had not been sorted. Sequenced material: liver tumor tissue from sampling region 5. Subset reported: tumor region T5, tumor centre. These receptor sequences come from a man aged 35 to 55 with primary liver carcinoma and hepatitis B virus infection.

For this clonotype: A junction end diverges from the germline sequence, so it may reflect a read error. This sequence joins TRBV6-2 or TRBV6-3 and TRBJ2-6; 7 bases match TRBD1. This CDR3 contains 16 residues. Germline CDR1 MNHEY, CDR2 SVGEGT. The CDR3 DNA sequence: TGTGCCAGCAAAACCGGGACAGCATCTGGGGCCAACGTCCCGACTTTC. Protein product: CASKTGTASGANVPTF.

This clonotype was seen more than once but under ten times. This chain links TRBV28 with TRBJ2-1, with D possibly being TRBD1 (6 bases). The CDR3 sequence is 15 residues long. Germline CDR1 MDHEN, CDR2 SYDVKM. V lost 6 bases to trimming and J lost 5 bases, with 17 bases between them. The CDR3 region has the DNA TGTGCCAGCAGCCTAACAGGGTTGAAAGACAATGAGCAGTTCTTC. Protein: CASSLTGLKDNEQFF.

Notes on this clonotype: Since a much larger clone is just one base distant, this may be a read error. The gene calls are TRBV30 and TRBJ2-3; the D is unclear. Looked up from germline, CDR1 is GTSNPN and CDR2 is SVGIG (reference sequence). The CDR3 has 12 residues. The CDR3 sequence: CARSIFTDTQYF. CDR3 coding DNA: TGTGCCCGGAGTATCTTCACAGATACGCAGTATTTT.

With respect to this clonotype: Germline and junction disagree at one end, which may indicate a read error. V and J are TRBV11-1 and TRBJ2-3, with 8 bases identical to TRBD2. The CDR3 sequence is 14 residues long. CDR1 is SGHAT and CDR2 is FQDESV in the germline V gene (reference sequence). The CDR3 spells CTSAGGTGTDTQYF. The CDR3 coding sequence is TGTACCAGCGCGGGGGGAACTGGCACAGATACGCAATATTTT.

This clonotype has ten or more counts. J is TRBJ2-1 and V is TRBV4-1; D perhaps matches TRBD2 (5 bases). V shed 1 base and J shed 10 bases, with 11 bases lying between them. The CDR3 contains 13 residues. The germline V gene has CDR1 MGHRA and CDR2 YSYEKL. The CDR3 DNA reads as TGCGCCAGCAGCCAAGCCCCCCCGGGGGAGCAGTTCTTC. It is translated as CASSQAPPGEQFF.

Regarding this clonotype: The junction does not match germline at one end; this may be a read error. The chain employs TRBV10-2 and TRBJ1-2; D is ambiguous. The CDR3 runs to 13 residues. CDR1 is WSHSY, CDR2 SAAADI, per germline. The DNA for the CDR3 is TGCACCAGCGGCAGGTCTCTGGACTATGGCTACACCTTC. Translating gives CTSGRSLDYGYTF.

About this clonotype: A read error is likely, as this CDR3 ends without the conserved phenylalanine or tryptophan. V gene TRBV12-3 or TRBV12-4 combines with J gene TRBJ2-5, with a possible D match to TRBD1 (5 bases). The CDR3 is 15 residues long. CDR3 nucleotide sequence: TGTGCCAGCGGTTTAAATCGAGCAGGGATGGAGACCCAGTACTCC. Translated, it gives CASGLNRAGMETQYS.

With respect to this clonotype: The junction shows a germline mismatch at one end, possibly a read error. The chain carries TRBV12-3 or TRBV12-4 and TRBJ2-3; D is unresolved. This CDR3 region has 12 residues. The CDR3 reads CVSSLATDTQCF. CDR3 in DNA: TGTGTCAGTAGTTTAGCTACAGATACGCAGTGTTTT.

With regard to this clonotype: Since a much larger clone is just one base distant, this may be a read error. The rearrangement joins TRBV7-8 to TRBJ1-1, with a weak D call TRBD1 (5 bases). Germline loops: CDR1 SGHVS, CDR2 FQNEAQ. This CDR3 comprises 15 residues. CDR3 amino acids: CASSLGGRVNTEASF. CDR3 in DNA: TGTGCCAGCAGCTTAGGGGGGAGGGTGAACACTGAAGCTTCCTTT.

In regard to this clonotype: With a much larger clone just one base away, this may be a read error. V gene TRBV12-3 or TRBV12-4 combines with J gene TRBJ2-2; the D gene is possibly TRBD2 (6 bases). CDR3 length: 17 residues. V was cut by 5 bases and J by 5 bases, with 21 bases left in between. The CDR3, as DNA: TGTGCCAGCAGTCCTCTAGTGGGAGCGGCGGGAACCGGGGAGCTGTTTTTT. Protein sequence: CASSPLVGAAGTGELFF.

Notes on this clonotype: One end of the junction does not line up with germline, which may come from a read error. V is TRBV12-3 or TRBV12-4 and J is TRBJ2-1; 13 nucleotides line up with TRBD2. The CDR3 has 16 residues. CDR3 protein: CAGSSLTSGRPDEQFF. For the CDR3, the DNA is TGTGCCGGCAGTTCCCTGACTAGCGGGAGGCCGGATGAGCAGTTTTTC.

For this clonotype: The junction departs from germline at one end; a sequencing error may be responsible. This sequence joins TRBV10-1 and TRBJ2-7, with D perhaps TRBD1 or TRBD2 (5 bases each). The germline V gene has CDR1 WNHNN and CDR2 SYGVQD (reference sequence). CDR3 length: 14 residues. Here the CDR3 reads CANSDGGRGDEQYF. The CDR3 DNA is TGCGCCAACAGTGATGGCGGAAGAGGGGACGAGCAGTACTTC.

The table lists this clonotype with a count of one. This rearrangement joins TRBV11-2 to TRBJ2-7; D unclear. Trimming pared 1 base from V and 8 bases from J, leaving 18 bases between. CDR1 is SGHAT, CDR2 FQNNGV, per germline. The CDR3 is 15 residues long. CDR3 nucleotide sequence: TGTGCCAGCAGCTTAGTGGTGGAGCTCGGATACAAGCAGTACTTC. It is translated as CASSLVVELGYKQYF.

To note about this clonotype: Germline is not matched at one junction end, which may reflect a read error. The chain employs TRBV4-1 and TRBJ2-1; D is unclear. CDR3 size: 14 residues. The germline gives CDR1 MGHRA, CDR2 YSYEKL. The CDR3 DNA reads TGTGCCAGCAGCTTCCTAGGGTCAGAGAATGAGCAGTTCTTC. It is translated as CASSFLGSENEQFF.

This clonotype was recorded at least ten times. This chain connects TRBV12-3 or TRBV12-4 to TRBJ2-2; D gene unclear. Trimming shortened V by 2 bases and J by 6 bases, and 7 bases separated the two germline ends. This CDR3 comprises 13 residues. The DNA for the CDR3 is TGTGCCAGCAGTTTACGCAGAGCCGGGGAGCTGTTTTTT. Encoded protein: CASSLRRAGELFF.

A note on this clonotype: One end of the junction fails to match germline, which may point to a read error. The chain carries TRBV6-6 and TRBJ2-2, with TRBD1 matching 7 bases. Germline CDR1 MNHNY, CDR2 SVGAGI (reference sequence). The CDR3 covers 18 residues. The CDR3 loop is CASSYSRDRGLSTEELFF. The CDR3 bases are TGTGCCAGCAGTTACTCACGGGATAGGGGGCTGAGCACCGAGGAGCTATTTTTT.

This chain links TRBV20-1 with TRBJ2-1; the match to TRBD1 covers 10 bases. Germline V lookup: CDR1 DFQATT, CDR2 SNEGSKA (reference sequence). This CDR3 is 13 amino acids long. V was clipped by 2 bases and J by 8 bases; unmatched bases: 3. Here the CDR3 DNA reads TGCAGTGCTAGATCGACAGGGGGCGATGAGCAGTTCTTC. Translating gives CSARSTGGDEQFF.

This clonotype has only one observation. It may be a read error: a sequence one base away is much more abundant. In this CDR3 the conserved last residue, phenylalanine or tryptophan, is missing, so a read error is likely. This chain connects TRBV28 to TRBJ2-3; a possible D gene is TRBD1 (6 bases). The ends were cut back, 7 bases at V and 3 bases at J, with 17 bases in the middle. The CDR3 runs to 15 residues. CDR1 and CDR2 from the germline V gene are MDHEN and SYDVKM. The CDR3: CASIPDSSSTDTQYL. The DNA of the CDR3 is TGTGCCAGCATCCCGGACAGCTCTTCGACAGATACGCAGTATCTT.

Of note for this clonotype: A much more abundant neighbour one base away suggests this may be a read error. The rearrangement links TRBV19 to TRBJ2-2, with D perhaps TRBD1 (5 bases). The CDR3 has 15 amino acids. Germline V gives CDR1 LNHDA, CDR2 SQIVND (reference sequence). CDR3 residues: CASTYSGKNAGELFF. CDR3 DNA: TGTGCCAGTACCTACTCAGGGAAGAACGCCGGGGAGCTGTTTTTT. Full variable domain (remainder filled in from reference TRBV19 and TRBJ2-2): DGGITQSPKYLFRKEGQNVTLSCEQNLNHDAMYWYRQDPGQGLRLIYYSQIVNDFQKGDIAEGYSVSREKKESFPLTVTSAQKNPTAFYLCASTYSGKNAGELFFGEGSRLTVL.

The CDR3 DNA reads TGCGCCAGCAGCATCGACCGGTCGAGCAGACCTTACGAGCAGTACTTC. Encoded protein: CASSIDRSSRPYEQYF. The chain couples TRBV4-1 to TRBJ2-7, with no clear D. Germline V gene lookup returns CDR1 MGHRA and CDR2 YSYEKL. The germline V and J ends were trimmed by 5 bases and 4 bases, with 21 bases remaining between them. The CDR3 consists of 16 residues.

This clonotype appeared a few times. This chain links TRBV18 with TRBJ2-1; D gene uncertain. V was cut by 3 bases and J by 7 bases, with 13 bases left in between. CDR3 size: 14 residues. From germline, CDR1 is KGHSH and CDR2 LQKENI. CDR3 sequence (DNA): TGTGCCAGCTCACCTACCAGCGACGGGAATGAGCAGTTCTTC. It yields the protein CASSPTSDGNEQFF.

This CDR3 reads CASSSHTIHGYTF. CDR3 sequence (DNA): TGTGCCAGCAGTTCCCACACAATCCATGGCTACACCTTC. The rearrangement joins TRBV28 to TRBJ1-2; D remains ambiguous. This CDR3 spans 13 amino acids. Trimming took off 4 bases at V and 6 bases at J, with 12 bases between the two ends. The germline gives CDR1 MDHEN, CDR2 SYDVKM.

In the case of this clonotype: A junction end diverges from the germline sequence, so it may reflect a read error. V gene TRBV24-1 combines with J gene TRBJ2-1; D remains unclear. Looked up from germline, CDR1 is KGHDR and CDR2 is SFDVKD. The CDR3 consists of 13 residues. The CDR3 protein is CATGDLGYNEQFF. CDR3 in DNA: TGTGCCACCGGTGATTTGGGTTACAATGAGCAGTTCTTC.

The CDR3 DNA follows: TGTGCCAGCAGCCCGGTCCGTGACAGGGATTTTGGGGAGCTGTTTTTT. Translating it yields CASSPVRDRDFGELFF. The chain couples TRBV7-8 to TRBJ2-2; 7 nucleotides match TRBD1. Losses at the gene ends were 5 bases for V and 8 bases for J; bases not matched to a gene: 14. Germline V CDR1 and CDR2: SGHVS, FQNEAQ. This CDR3 comprises 16 residues. The full variable domain, completed using reference TRBV7-8 and TRBJ2-2, is GAGVSQSPRYKVAKRGQDVALRCDPISGHVSLFWYQQALGQGPEFLTYFQNEAQLDKSGLPSDRFFAERPEGSVSTLKIQRTQQEDSAVYLCASSPVRDRDFGELFFGEGSRLTVL.

This clonotype has at least ten counts. The genes are TRBV5-1 and TRBJ2-3; the match to TRBD2 covers 14 bases. This CDR3 contains 18 residues. With V trimmed by 4 bases and J by 6 bases, 13 bases remained unmatched. Germline CDR1 SGHRS, CDR2 YFSETQ. CDR3 DNA: TGCGCCAGCAGCATCCCGGGACTAGCGGGAGTTTCTGGTGATACGCAGTATTTT. It codes for CASSIPGLAGVSGDTQYF.

The rearrangement uses TRBV19 and TRBJ2-3; D is unresolved. Germline CDR1 is LNHDA and CDR2 is SQIVND (reference sequence). Trimming pared 5 bases from V and 6 bases from J, leaving 12 bases between. The CDR3 has 13 residues. The CDR3 reads CASSPGRLDTQYF. The CDR3 bases are TGTGCCAGTAGTCCCGGACGGCTGGATACGCAGTATTTT.

Notes on this clonotype: One junction end does not reproduce the germline sequence, and a read error may be involved. The genes are TRBV6-1 and TRBJ2-7; 7 positions match TRBD2. The V gene's germline CDR1 is MNHNS and CDR2 SASEGT. The CDR3 is 15 amino acids. CDR3 DNA sequence: TGTGTCAGCAGTGAACCTGCAGTGGGGGGGTACGAGCAGTACTTC. Residues: CVSSEPAVGGYEQYF.